Included here is one T cell receptor beta chain sequence, with context. Its cognate antigen is unknown. With V trimmed by 1 base and J by 6 bases, 12 bases remained unmatched. The CDR3 consists of 17 residues. The germline gives CDR1 MGHRA, CDR2 YSYEKL. Repertoires were generated with immunoSEQ multiplex PCR, while TCRdb's copy carries only in-frame clones and drops some. The sample holds fewer than 120,000 clones, 93% seen once. This sample was taken from a study of graft-versus-host responses after intestinal transplantation. Study in general: Transplant recipients had multivisceral, liver-intestinal, or isolated intestinal grafts. Every recipient had anti-thymocyte globulin induction and 2 to 3 years of tacrolimus plus steroids.

Whole-study results and caveats: Ileal or blood samples showed some GvH clones first, and such clones were also found in recipient marrow.

The receptor was derived from a human donor who received an intestinal transplant. This material consisted of unstimulated CD8+ T cells sorted from spleen or lymph node cells, taken before intestinal transplant. This sequence joins TRBV4-1 and TRBJ2-7; 10 bases map to TRBD2. The CDR3 DNA reads TGCGCCAGCAGCCAAGTTATGGTGAAGCGGGAGGGCTCCGAGCAGTACTTC. The encoded protein is CASSQVMVKREGSEQYF.